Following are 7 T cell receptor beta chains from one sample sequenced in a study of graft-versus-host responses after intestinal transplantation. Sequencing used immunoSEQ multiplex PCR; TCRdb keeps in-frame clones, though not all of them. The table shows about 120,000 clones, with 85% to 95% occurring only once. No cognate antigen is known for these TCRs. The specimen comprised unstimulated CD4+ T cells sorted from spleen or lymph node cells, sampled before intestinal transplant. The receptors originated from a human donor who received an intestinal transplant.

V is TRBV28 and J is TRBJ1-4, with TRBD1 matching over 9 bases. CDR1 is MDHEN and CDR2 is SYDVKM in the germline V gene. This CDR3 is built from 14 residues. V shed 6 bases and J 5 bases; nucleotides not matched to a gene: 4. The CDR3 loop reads CASRPGTGNEKLFF. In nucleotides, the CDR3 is TGTGCCAGCAGACCCGGGACAGGGAATGAAAAACTGTTTTTT. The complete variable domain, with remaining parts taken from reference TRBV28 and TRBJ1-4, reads DVKVTQSSRYLVKRTGEKVFLECVQDMDHENMFWYRQDPGLGLRLIYFSYDVKMKEKGDIPEGYSVSREKKERFSLILESASTNQTSMYLCASRPGTGNEKLFFGSGTQLSVL.

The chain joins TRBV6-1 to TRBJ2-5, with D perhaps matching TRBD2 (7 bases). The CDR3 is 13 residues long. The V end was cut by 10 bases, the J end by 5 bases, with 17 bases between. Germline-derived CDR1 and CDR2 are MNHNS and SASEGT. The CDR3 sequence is CATTRGSGETQYF. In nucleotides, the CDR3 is TGTGCCACCACCAGGGGTAGCGGGGAGACCCAGTACTTC.

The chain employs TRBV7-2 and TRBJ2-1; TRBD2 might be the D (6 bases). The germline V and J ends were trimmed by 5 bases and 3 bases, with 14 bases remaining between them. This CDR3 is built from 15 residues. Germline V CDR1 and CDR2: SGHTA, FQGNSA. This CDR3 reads CASSGGERVYNEQFF. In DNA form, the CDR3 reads TGTGCCAGCAGCGGTGGCGAGCGGGTCTACAATGAGCAGTTCTTC.

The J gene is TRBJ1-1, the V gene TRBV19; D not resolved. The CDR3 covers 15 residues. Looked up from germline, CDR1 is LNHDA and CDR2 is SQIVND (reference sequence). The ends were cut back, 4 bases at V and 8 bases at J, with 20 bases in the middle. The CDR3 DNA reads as TGTGCCAGTAGTACGCTCCCTGGGCAGCCAAAGGAAGCTTTCTTT. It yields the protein CASSTLPGQPKEAFF.

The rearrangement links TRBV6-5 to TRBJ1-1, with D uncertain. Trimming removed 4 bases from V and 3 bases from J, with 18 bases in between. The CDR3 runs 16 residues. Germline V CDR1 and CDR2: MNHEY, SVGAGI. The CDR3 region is CASSSDLISEDTEAFF. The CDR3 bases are TGTGCCAGCAGTTCGGACCTCATTTCGGAGGACACTGAAGCTTTCTTT.

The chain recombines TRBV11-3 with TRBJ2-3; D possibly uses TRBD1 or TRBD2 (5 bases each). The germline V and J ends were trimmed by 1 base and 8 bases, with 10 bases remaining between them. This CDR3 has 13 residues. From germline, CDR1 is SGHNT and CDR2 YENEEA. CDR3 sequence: CASSLGEGSTQYF. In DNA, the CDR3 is TGTGCCAGCAGCTTAGGCGAGGGGAGTACGCAGTATTTT.

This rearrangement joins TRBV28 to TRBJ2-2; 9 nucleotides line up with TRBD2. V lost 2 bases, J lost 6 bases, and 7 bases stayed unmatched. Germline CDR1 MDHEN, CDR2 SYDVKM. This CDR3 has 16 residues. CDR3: CASSLRLAGRSGELFF. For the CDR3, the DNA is TGTGCCAGCAGTTTAAGGCTAGCGGGAAGGTCCGGGGAGCTGTTTTTT.